One T cell receptor (beta chain) is described in this entry. The source of the sample is a study of T cells in Graves' hyperthyroidism and ophthalmopathy. This CDR3 comprises 14 residues. V shed 2 bases and J shed 5 bases, with 12 bases lying between them. Looked up from germline, CDR1 is SGHRS and CDR2 is YFSETQ. The TCR beta CDR3 regions underwent amplification using RNA transcripts as the source. TCR CDR3 regions were first amplified by RT-PCR with HTBI primers. TCRdb ran MiXCR on the multiplex PCR reads and lists one entry per CDR3 protein. The sample has about 380,000 distinct CDR3 sequences, about 14% seen once; the top ten hold 11%.

Sequenced input: blood. This sequence joins TRBV5-1 and TRBJ2-3, with a possible D match to TRBD1 (6 bases). This TCR derives from an older woman with Graves' hyperthyroidism. In nucleotides, the CDR3 is TGCGCCAGCAGCTTCGGGACACCAAGAGATACGCAGTATTTT. Its protein product is CASSFGTPRDTQYF.